This TCR beta chain appears in the sequencing data of a study of OX40 agonist ivuxolimab in advanced cancers. For the study in its entirety: The costimulatory receptor OX40 (CD134) was targeted by ivuxolimab, a fully human IgG2 agonistic monoclonal antibody. Of the 50 or so patients in dose escalation, 19 had hepatocellular carcinoma, some 15 had melanoma, 9 had renal cell carcinoma and 9 had head and neck cancer. Intravenous ivuxolimab was administered to patients every 2 weeks at six dose levels: 0.01, 0.1, 0.3, 1.5, 3 and 10 mg/kg. Partial responses occurred in three dose-escalation patients: two with cutaneous melanoma and one with hepatocellular carcinoma. Patients were allowed to have had prior anti-PD-1, anti-PD-L1 or anti-CTLA-4 therapy, and around 43% of the dose-escalation patients had been treated with checkpoint inhibitors. The paper covers the monotherapy dose-escalation part of the phase I ivuxolimab trial, which included N ≈ 50 patients. A male proportion of around 81% and a mean age of 60 years, ranging from about 23 to 79, were recorded for the dose-escalation cohort. Peripheral TCRbeta sequencing was intended to test whether TCR sequence diversity was altered and clonal T-cell expansion was caused by ivuxolimab. Paper-wide results and their limitations: In the 0.1-3.0 mg/kg groups, partial responders were among the patients with the lowest normalized peripheral clonal expansion, particularly in CD8+ T cells. At doses of 0.1 to 3.0 mg/kg, clonal expansion of both CD4+ and CD8+ blood T cells was observed from baseline to week 6. After ivuxolimab, expanded clones were on average more numerous among CD8+ T cells than among CD4+ T cells. Which antigens the clonally expanded peripheral T cells were specific for was not determined. Low levels of normalized T-cell clonal expansion were also seen in some nonresponding patients.

In the case of this clone: Its binding antigen is unknown. It has no much larger one-base neighbor in the sample; base qualities were not kept.

The trial excluded patients who had a history of autoimmune disease or who were on systemic immunosuppression. Peripheral blood for TCR sequencing was drawn from every dose cohort at baseline, at cycle 4 day 1 and at cycle 7 day 1. Samples came from an open-label, multicenter, first-in-human phase I dose-escalation trial of ivuxolimab. The trial enrolled adults with locally advanced or metastatic head and neck squamous cell, hepatocellular, melanoma or renal cell carcinoma. Before TCR sequencing, CD4+ T cells and CD8+ T cells were sorted from peripheral blood as separate populations. CDR1 and CDR2, per the germline V gene (reference sequence), are LNHDA and SQIVND. Measured from the cysteine to the phenylalanine, the CDR3 is 13 residues long. Only the CDR3 portion is preserved as DNA: 39 bases, with reading frame beginning at the first base. Between the V and J ends, shortened by 5 bases and 3 bases respectively, the junction contains 10 bases.

To sequence the TCRbeta CDR3 region, genomic DNA was isolated from the sorted cells. TCRbeta CDR3 regions were sequenced using the immunoSEQ Assay. TCRdb carries this immuneACCESS record with in-frame sequences only. Its versions omit some clonotypes, under half of them owing to an unresolved V gene in the studies checked, with the rest unexplained. Across this sample there are fewer than 65,000 clones, with roughly 89% seen only once. The ten biggest clones cover around 30% of the sample. The sequence joins TRBV19 to TRBJ1-1, with no confident D gene call. The source material was CD4+ or CD8+ T cells sorted from blood, sampled in a trial of the OX40 agonist ivuxolimab. The sequence was obtained from an adult with an advanced solid tumor such as melanoma, head and neck, liver or kidney cancer. The DNA sequence follows: TGTGCCAGTAGTCCGCGCCGAGACACTGAAGCTTTCTTT. Its protein product is CASSPRRDTEAFF.